Sequencing of this TCR beta chain was carried out in a study of CD8 T cells in ankylosing spondylitis. Study-wide results and caveats: There was a TCR beta motif, made of 7 to 9 highly homologous variants, that appeared characteristic of ankylosing spondylitis blood.

Only a few counts were recorded for this clonotype. Its target is not known. Each CDR3 protein is one row after TCRdb ran MiXCR on the 5' RACE reads. The data show about 840,000 distinct CDR3 sequences, approximately 12% seen once. This CDR3 is 14 amino acids long. Germline V gene lookup returns CDR1 MNHNS and CDR2 SASEGT. V lost 5 bases, J lost 8 bases, and 18 bases lay in between. This clonotype originated in a male donor with ankylosing spondylitis. The sequencing input was blood, either unsorted or a sorted T cell fraction (not recorded which). The chain is built from TRBV6-1 and TRBJ1-2; no firm D call. The CDR3 DNA follows: TGTGCCAGCAGTAAACTAAGTCGAGGCGTCGGCTACACCTTC. It codes for CASSKLSRGVGYTF.